This T cell receptor (beta chain) derives from a study of Ad26.COV2.S vaccination and SARS-CoV-2 variants. Overall study context: A participant enrolled in the COV1001 Ad26.COV2.S trial arm provided the sample. Doses of Ad26.COV2.S were injected into muscle once or twice, 56 days apart.

CDR1 MNHEY and CDR2 SVGAGI come from the germline V gene. Losses at the gene ends were 6 bases for V and 2 bases for J; bases not matched to a gene: 4. CDR3 length equals 14 residues. Assay used: immunoSEQ multiplex PCR; TCRdb lists only in-frame clones, some missing. The table has roughly 680,000 clones, approximately 88% seen once. Described treatment: over 15 received Ad26.COV2.S at low or high dose, single or two shots; roughly five received placebo; per-sample allocation not given. Sampling occurred on day 63 after the first vaccine or placebo injection. General study findings and limits: CD8+ and CD4+ T cells specific for spike reportedly responded with substantial breadth after vaccination. Across vaccine and placebo recipients, the breadth of non-spike TCRs was similar.

This clone was detected only once. Its specificity is not known. The rearrangement joins TRBV6-5 to TRBJ1-3; 7 bases align to TRBD1. This TCR derives from a person between 18 and 59 years old who received the Ad26.COV2.S COVID-19 vaccine or a placebo. The specimen was peripheral blood, collected in a trial of Ad26.COV2.S vaccine versus placebo. CDR3 sequence (DNA): TGTGCCAGCAGCGGAGGGACAGCTGGAAACACCATATATTTT. It encodes CASSGGTAGNTIYF.